A single sample gave rise to the 5 T cell receptor beta chains below, sequenced in a study of cytomegalovirus exposure and HLA in healthy donors. The PCR ran on 60 Vbeta and 13 Jbeta primers. Assay: immunoSEQ multiplex PCR; the TCRdb copy retains only in-frame clones and omits some. The sample consists of under 150,000 clones, 65% to 85% of them appearing once. Sequencing was done on a sample of PBMCs. The origin of the receptors is a woman aged 18-29 years in good health and CMV-seronegative.

CDR3 DNA: TGTGCCAGCAGCGGTGGGCAGATGAACACTGAAGCTTTCTTT. Amino acids: CASSGGQMNTEAFF. This sequence joins TRBV9 and TRBJ1-1; D gene ambiguous. Germline V CDR1 and CDR2: SGDLS, YYNGEE. This CDR3 comprises 14 residues. Trimming removed 3 bases at V and 0 bases at J, with 9 bases between.

The chain carries TRBV10-3 and TRBJ1-4; no clear D gene. The V and J ends lost 4 bases and 5 bases respectively, with 8 bases between them. This CDR3 is built from 13 residues. Germline CDR1 and CDR2: ENHRY and SYGVKD. The CDR3 nucleotides read TGTGCCATCAGTGCGCGGGCGAATGAAAAACTGTTTTTT. Its protein is CAISARANEKLFF.

The V call is TRBV7-9, the J call TRBJ1-1, with D tentatively TRBD1 (6 bases). The CDR3 consists of 15 residues. The V end lost 3 bases, the J end lost 4 bases, and 15 bases lay between the germline ends. Germline CDR1 SEHNR, CDR2 FQNEAQ (reference sequence). The CDR3, as DNA: TGTGCCAGCAGCTTTGTTGGGCAGGGGACCACTGAAGCTTTCTTT. It is translated as CASSFVGQGTTEAFF.

The chain carries TRBV2 and TRBJ1-2; D uncertain. Trimming took 2 bases from V and 2 from J, leaving 6 bases between them. The CDR3 extends over 13 amino acids. Looked up from germline, CDR1 is SNHLY and CDR2 is FYNNEI. CDR3 coding DNA: TGTGCCAGCAGTGAACAGGAAAACTATGGCTACACCTTC. This gives the protein CASSEQENYGYTF.

The rearrangement links TRBV1 to TRBJ2-5; TRBD2, as called in the table, went unchecked against the DNA. TRBV1 is designated a pseudogene. The CDR3 contains 13 residues. The CDR3 here is CTSSQEREETQYF. CDR3 bases: TGCACCAGCAGCCAAGAGAGGGAAGAGACCCAGTACTTC.